Listed below are T cell receptor beta chains from one sample, sequenced in a study of blood T cell repertoires in COVID-19. Here immunoSEQ multiplex PCR was the method, and the copy in TCRdb shows in-frame clones only, minus some. The table records around 250,000 clones, approximately 85% of them present only once. Material: peripheral blood. The receptor set was obtained from an older man with acute or convalescent COVID-19. Both conserved end residues are part of each CDR3.

V	J	CDR3
TRBV3-1/TRBV3-2	TRBJ2-6	CASSFSYRASGANVLTF
TRBV9	TRBJ1-3	CASSGGGRAGNTIYF
TRBV19	TRBJ2-7	CASTRPGSYEQYF
TRBV18	TRBJ1-1	CASSRGQGASLTEAFF
TRBV5-1	TRBJ2-5	CASSVPGLEETQYF
TRBV2	TRBJ2-7	CASTGGASGYEQYF
TRBV6-6	TRBJ2-7	CASSPGAEEQYF
TRBV10-3	TRBJ1-6	CAVTQGANSPLHF
TRBV28	TRBJ1-2	CASSSAGVDGYTF
TRBV19	TRBJ1-2	CASIGTHGYTF